A single count supports the clone carrying this T cell receptor (beta chain). The antigen is unknown. The treatment denotes: 15 to 20 received Ad26.COV2.S at low or high dose, single or two shots; 5 received placebo; per-sample allocation not given. Vaccine and placebo recipients were sampled on day 63 after the first injection. The study used a vaccine consisting of an Ad26 vector that expressed Wuhan-strain SARS-CoV-2 spike. The sample originates from a study of Ad26.COV2.S vaccination and SARS-CoV-2 variants. The CDR3 is 17 residues long. Germline V gives CDR1 MDHEN, CDR2 SYDVKM. V lost 6 bases, J lost 2 bases, and 12 bases stayed unmatched. Study-wide findings and caveats: Vaccine recipients and placebo recipients showed similar non-spike TCR breadth.

Sequencing was performed with immunoSEQ multiplex PCR; in TCRdb, only in-frame clones are kept and a portion is missing. The data show more than 300,000 clones, with about 82% seen just once and 2% to 2.5% held by the top ten. The chain uses TRBV28 and TRBJ2-1, with TRBD1 matching 8 bases. The receptor comes from a person aged 18-65 years who received the Ad26.COV2.S COVID-19 vaccine or a placebo. The input for sequencing was peripheral blood, taken in a trial of Ad26.COV2.S vaccine versus placebo. In DNA form, the CDR3 reads TGTGCCAGCAGCCGCCTCGACAGGGGAAAACCCTACAATGAGCAGTTCTTC. This translates into CASSRLDRGKPYNEQFF.